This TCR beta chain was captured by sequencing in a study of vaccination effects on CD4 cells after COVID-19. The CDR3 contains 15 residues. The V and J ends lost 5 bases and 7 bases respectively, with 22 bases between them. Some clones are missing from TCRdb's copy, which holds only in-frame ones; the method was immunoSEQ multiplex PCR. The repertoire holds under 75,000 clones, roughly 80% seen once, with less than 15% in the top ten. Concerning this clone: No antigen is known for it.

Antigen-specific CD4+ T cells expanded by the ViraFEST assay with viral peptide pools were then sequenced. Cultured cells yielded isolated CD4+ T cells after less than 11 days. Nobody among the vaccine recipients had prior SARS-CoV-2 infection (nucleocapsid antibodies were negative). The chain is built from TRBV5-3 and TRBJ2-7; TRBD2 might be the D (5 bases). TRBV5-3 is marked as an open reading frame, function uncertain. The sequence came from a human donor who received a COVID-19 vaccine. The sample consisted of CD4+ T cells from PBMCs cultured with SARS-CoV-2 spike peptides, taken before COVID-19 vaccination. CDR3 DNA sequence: TGTGCCAGAAGGGCCCGCGTGTTCCGGGGAAGGGAGCAGTACGTC. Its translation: CARRARVFRGREQYV.